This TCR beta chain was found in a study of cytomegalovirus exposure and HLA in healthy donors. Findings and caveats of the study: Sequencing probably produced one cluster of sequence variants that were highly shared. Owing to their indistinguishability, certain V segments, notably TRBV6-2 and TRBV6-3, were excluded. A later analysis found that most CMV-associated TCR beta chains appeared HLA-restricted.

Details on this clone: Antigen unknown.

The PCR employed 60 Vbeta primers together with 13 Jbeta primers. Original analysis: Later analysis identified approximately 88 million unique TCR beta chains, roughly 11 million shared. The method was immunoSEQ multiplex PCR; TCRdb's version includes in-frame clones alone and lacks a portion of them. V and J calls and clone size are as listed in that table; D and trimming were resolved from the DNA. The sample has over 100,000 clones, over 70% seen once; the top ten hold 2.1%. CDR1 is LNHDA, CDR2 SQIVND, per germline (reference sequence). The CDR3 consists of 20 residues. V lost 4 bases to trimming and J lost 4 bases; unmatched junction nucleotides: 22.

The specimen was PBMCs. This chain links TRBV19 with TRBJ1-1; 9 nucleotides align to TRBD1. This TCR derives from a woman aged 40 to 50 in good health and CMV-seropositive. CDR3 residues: CASSSGVIYRGPRVGTEAFF. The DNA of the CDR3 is TGTGCCAGTAGTAGCGGGGTCATCTACAGGGGGCCGCGGGTGGGCACTGAAGCTTTCTTT. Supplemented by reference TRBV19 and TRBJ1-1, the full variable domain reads DGGITQSPKYLFRKEGQNVTLSCEQNLNHDAMYWYRQDPGQGLRLIYYSQIVNDFQKGDIAEGYSVSREKKESFPLTVTSAQKNPTAFYLCASSSGVIYRGPRVGTEAFFGQGTRLTVV.